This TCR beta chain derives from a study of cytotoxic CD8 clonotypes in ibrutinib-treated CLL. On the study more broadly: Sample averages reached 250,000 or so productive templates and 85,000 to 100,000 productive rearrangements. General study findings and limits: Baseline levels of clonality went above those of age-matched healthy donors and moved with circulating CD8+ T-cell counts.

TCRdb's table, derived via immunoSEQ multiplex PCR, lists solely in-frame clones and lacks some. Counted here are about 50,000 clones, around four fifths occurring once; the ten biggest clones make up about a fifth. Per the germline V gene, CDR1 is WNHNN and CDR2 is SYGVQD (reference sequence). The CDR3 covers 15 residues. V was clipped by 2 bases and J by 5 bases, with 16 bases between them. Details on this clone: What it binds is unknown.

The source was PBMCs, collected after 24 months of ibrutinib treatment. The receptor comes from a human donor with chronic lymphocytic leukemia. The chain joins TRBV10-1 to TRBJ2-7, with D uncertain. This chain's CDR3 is CASSEGSAGQDEQYF. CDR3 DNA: TGCGCCAGCAGTGAGGGGTCAGCCGGGCAGGACGAGCAGTACTTC.